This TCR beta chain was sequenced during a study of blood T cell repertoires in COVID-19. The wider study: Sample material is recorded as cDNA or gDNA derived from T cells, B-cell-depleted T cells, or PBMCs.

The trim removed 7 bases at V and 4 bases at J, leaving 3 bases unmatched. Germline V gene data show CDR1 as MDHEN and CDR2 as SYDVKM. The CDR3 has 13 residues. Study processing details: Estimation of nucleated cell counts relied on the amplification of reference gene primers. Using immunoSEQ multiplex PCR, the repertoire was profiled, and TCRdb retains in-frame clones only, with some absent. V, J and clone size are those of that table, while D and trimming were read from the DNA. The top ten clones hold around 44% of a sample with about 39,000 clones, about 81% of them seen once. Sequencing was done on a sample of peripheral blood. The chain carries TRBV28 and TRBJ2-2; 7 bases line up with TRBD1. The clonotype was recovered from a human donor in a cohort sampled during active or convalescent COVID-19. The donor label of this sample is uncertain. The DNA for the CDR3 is TGTGCCAGCACACAGGGGAGCACCGGGGAGCTGTTTTTT. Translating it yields CASTQGSTGELFF.